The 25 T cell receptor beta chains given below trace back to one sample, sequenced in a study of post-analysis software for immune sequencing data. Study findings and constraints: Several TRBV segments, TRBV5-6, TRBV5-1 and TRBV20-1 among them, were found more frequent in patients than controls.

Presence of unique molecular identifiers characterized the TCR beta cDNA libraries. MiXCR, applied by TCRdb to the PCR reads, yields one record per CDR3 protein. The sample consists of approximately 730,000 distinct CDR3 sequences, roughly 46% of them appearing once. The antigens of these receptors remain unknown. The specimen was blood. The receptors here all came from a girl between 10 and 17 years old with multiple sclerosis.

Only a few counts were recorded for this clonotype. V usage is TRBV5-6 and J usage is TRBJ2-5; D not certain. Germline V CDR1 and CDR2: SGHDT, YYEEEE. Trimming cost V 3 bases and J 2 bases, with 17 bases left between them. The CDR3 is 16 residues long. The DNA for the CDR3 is TGTGCCAGCAGCTCAGCTTTCGGAACTGTACAAGAGACCCAGTACTTC. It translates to CASSSAFGTVQETQYF.

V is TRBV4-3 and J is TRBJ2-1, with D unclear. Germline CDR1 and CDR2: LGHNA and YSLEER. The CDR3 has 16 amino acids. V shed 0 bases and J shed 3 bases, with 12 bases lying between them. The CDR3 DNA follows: TGCGCCAGCAGCCAAGATGGCGGTTCTTACTACAATGAGCAGTTCTTC. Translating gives CASSQDGGSYYNEQFF.

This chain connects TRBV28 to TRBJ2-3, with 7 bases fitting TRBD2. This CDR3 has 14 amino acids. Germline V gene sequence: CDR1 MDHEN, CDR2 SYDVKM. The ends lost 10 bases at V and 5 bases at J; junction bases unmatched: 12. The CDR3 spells CATGGSDDIDTQYF. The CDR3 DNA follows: TGTGCCACCGGCGGGAGCGATGACATAGATACGCAGTATTTT.

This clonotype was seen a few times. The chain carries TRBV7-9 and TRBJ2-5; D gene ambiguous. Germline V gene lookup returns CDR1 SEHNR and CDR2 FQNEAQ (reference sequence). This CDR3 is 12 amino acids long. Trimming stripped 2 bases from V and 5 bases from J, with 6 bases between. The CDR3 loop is CASSLPLETQYF. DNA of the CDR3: TGTGCCAGCAGCTTACCATTGGAGACCCAGTACTTC.

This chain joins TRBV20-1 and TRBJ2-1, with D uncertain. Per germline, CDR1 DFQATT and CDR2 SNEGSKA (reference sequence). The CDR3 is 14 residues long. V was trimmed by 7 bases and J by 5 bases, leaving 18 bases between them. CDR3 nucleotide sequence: TGCAGTGTCACTTCAGCGTTGGGGAACAATGAGCAGTTCTTC. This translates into CSVTSALGNNEQFF.

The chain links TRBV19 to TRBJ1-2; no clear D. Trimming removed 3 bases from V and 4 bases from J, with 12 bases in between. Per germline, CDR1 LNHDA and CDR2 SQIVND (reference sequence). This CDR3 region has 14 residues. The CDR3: CASSIDFPIYGYTF. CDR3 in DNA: TGTGCCAGTAGTATCGACTTTCCAATCTATGGCTACACCTTC.

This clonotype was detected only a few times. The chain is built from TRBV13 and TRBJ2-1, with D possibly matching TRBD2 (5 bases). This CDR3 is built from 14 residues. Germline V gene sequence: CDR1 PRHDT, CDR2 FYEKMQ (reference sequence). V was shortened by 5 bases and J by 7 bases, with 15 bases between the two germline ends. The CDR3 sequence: CASSLRTVLNEQFF. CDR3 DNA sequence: TGTGCCAGCAGCCTCCGGACTGTTCTGAATGAGCAGTTCTTC.

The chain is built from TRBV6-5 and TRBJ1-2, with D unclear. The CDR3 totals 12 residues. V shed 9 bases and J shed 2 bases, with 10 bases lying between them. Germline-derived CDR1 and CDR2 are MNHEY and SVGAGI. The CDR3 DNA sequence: TGTGCCAGTGGACGGCCAAACTATGGCTACACCTTC. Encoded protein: CASGRPNYGYTF.

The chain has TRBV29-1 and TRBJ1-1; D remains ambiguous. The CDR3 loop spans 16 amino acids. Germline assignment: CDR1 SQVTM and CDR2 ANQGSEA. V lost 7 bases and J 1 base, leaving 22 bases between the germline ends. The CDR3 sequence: CSARKAAGNPNTEAFF. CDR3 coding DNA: TGCAGCGCCAGAAAGGCGGCGGGAAACCCGAACACTGAAGCTTTCTTT.

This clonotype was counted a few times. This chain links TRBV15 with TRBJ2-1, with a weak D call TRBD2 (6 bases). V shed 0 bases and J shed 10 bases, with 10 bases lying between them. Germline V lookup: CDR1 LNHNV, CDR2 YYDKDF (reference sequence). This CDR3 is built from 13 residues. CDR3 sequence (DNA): TGTGCCACCAGCAGAGATTTAGCGGCGGAGCAGTTCTTC. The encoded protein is CATSRDLAAEQFF.

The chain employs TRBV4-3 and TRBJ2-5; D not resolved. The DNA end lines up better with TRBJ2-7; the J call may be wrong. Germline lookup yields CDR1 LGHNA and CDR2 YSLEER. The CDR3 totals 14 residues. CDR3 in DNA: TGCGCCAGCAGCCAAGATCCCCGGAAGGGCGAGCAGTACTTC. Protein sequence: CASSQDPRKGEQYF.

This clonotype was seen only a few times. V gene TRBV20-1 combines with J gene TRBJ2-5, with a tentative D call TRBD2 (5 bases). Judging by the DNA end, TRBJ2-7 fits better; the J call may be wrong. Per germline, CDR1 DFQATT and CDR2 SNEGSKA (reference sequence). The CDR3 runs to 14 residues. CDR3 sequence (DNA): TGCAGTGCTAGAGACGAGGGAGCGCCGGGCGAGCAGTACTTC. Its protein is CSARDEGAPGEQYF.

In nucleotides, the CDR3 is TGTGCCAGCAGTTTTTCGCCCGAGGGATTCAGCTACGAGCAGTACTTC. It codes for CASSFSPEGFSYEQYF. The rearrangement links TRBV6-5 to TRBJ2-7; maybe TRBD2 (5 bases). V was trimmed by 4 bases and J by 3 bases, leaving 19 bases between them. In germline, CDR1 is MNHEY, CDR2 SVGAGI. The CDR3 is made up of 16 amino acids.

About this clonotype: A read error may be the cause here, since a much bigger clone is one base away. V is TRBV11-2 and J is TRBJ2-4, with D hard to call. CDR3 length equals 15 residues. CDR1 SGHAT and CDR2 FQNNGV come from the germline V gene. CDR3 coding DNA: TGTGCCAGCAGCCAGTCCGATATAGCCAAAAACATTCGGTACTTC. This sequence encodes CASSQSDIAKNIRYF.

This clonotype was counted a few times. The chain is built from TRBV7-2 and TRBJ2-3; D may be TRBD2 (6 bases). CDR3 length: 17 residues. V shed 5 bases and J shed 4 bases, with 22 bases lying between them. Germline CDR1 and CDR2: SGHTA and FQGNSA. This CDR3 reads CASSPKYRLGKADTQYF. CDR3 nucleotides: TGTGCCAGCAGCCCGAAGTACCGACTAGGGAAGGCAGATACGCAGTATTTT. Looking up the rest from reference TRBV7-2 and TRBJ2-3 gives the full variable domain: GAGVSQSPSNKVTEKGKDVELRCDPISGHTALYWYRQSLGQGLEFLIYFQGNSAPDKSGLPSDRFSAERTGGSVSTLTIQRTQQEDSAVYLCASSPKYRLGKADTQYFGPGTRLTVL.

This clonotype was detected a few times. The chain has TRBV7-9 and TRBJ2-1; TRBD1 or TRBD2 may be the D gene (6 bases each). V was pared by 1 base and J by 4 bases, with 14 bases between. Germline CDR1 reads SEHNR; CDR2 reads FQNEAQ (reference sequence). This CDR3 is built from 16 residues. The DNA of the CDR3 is TGTGCCAGCAGCTTAGTAAGGGGGGTACTTTACAATGAGCAGTTCTTC. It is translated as CASSLVRGVLYNEQFF.

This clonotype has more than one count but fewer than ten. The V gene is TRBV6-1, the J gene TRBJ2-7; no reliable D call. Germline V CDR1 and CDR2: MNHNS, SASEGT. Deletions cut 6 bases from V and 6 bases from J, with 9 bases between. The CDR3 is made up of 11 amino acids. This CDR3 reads CASRREAEQYF. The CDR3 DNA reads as TGTGCCAGCAGAAGAGAGGCCGAGCAGTACTTC.

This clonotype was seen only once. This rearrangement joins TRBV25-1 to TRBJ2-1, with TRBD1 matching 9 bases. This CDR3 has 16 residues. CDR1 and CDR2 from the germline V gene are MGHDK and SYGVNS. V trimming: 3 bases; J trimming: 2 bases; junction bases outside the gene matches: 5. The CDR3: CASSEQRQGAYNEQFF. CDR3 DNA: TGTGCCAGCAGTGAGCAGAGACAGGGGGCCTACAATGAGCAGTTCTTC.

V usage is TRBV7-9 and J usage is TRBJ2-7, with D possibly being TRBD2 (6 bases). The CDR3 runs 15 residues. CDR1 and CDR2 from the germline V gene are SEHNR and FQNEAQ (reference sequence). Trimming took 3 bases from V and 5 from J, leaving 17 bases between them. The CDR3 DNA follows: TGTGCCAGCAGCTTTAGCGGTCCTTTAGGAGACGAGCAGTACTTC. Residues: CASSFSGPLGDEQYF.

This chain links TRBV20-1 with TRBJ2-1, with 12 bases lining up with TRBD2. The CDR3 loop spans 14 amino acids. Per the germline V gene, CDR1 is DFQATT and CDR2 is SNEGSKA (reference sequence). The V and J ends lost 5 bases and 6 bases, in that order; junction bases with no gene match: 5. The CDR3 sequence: CSARRGLAGNEQFF. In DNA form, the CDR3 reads TGCAGTGCTCGGAGGGGACTAGCGGGCAATGAGCAGTTCTTC.

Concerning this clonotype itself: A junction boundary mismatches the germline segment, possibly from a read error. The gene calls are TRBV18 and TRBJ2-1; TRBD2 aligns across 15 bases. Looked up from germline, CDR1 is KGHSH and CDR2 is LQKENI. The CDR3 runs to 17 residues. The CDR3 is CVSSPGTSGRRGNEQFF. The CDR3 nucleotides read TGTGTCAGCTCACCTGGGACTAGCGGGAGGAGAGGCAATGAGCAGTTCTTC.

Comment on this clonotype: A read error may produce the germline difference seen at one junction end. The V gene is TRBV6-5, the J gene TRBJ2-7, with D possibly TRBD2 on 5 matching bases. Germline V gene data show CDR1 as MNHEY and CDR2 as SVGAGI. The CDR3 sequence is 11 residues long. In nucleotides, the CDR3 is TGTGTCAGCAGAGGGATCTACGAGCAGTACTTC. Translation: CVSRGIYEQYF.

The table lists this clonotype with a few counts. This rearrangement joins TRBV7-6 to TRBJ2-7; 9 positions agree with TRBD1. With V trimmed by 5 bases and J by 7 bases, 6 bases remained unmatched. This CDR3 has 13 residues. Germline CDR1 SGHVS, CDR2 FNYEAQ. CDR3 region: CASSTGQGKEQYF. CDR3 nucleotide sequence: TGTGCCAGCAGCACGGGACAGGGAAAGGAGCAGTACTTC.

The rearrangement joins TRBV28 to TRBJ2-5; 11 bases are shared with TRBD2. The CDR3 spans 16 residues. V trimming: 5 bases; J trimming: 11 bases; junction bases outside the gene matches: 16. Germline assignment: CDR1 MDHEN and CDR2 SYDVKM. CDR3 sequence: CASSRLAGRFMGEQYF. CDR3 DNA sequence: TGTGCCAGCAGTCGACTAGCGGGGCGCTTCATGGGGGAGCAGTACTTC.

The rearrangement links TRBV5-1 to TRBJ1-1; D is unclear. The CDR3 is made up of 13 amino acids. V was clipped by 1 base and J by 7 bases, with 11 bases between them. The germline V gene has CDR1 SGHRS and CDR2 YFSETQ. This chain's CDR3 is CASSLREESEAFF. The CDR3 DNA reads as TGCGCCAGCAGCTTGAGGGAGGAGAGTGAAGCTTTCTTT.